This T cell receptor beta chain was obtained from a study of T cell responses to AZD1222 COVID-19 vaccine. Broader study findings: The donor cohort was predominantly white British with a female majority, and clonal diversity may have been underestimated. The repertoires were collected only after the peak T cell response. Spike-specific TCR breadth and depth rose after two AZD1222 doses.

Using immunoSEQ multiplex PCR, the repertoire was profiled, and TCRdb retains in-frame clones only, with some absent. The sample consists of approximately 70,000 clones, around three quarters of them appearing once. Germline CDR1 is MNHEY and CDR2 is SMNVEV (reference sequence). The CDR3 contains 16 residues. The junction had 6 bases not matched to a gene; V was cut back by 3 bases and J by 5 bases. With regard to this clone: Its specificity is not known.

This receptor was identified in an adult who received the AZD1222 COVID-19 vaccine. The specimen was peripheral blood, collected 28 days after the second AZD1222 dose. The chain is built from TRBV27 and TRBJ2-2, with TRBD2 identical over 10 bases. CDR3 protein: CASSFRPSGGTGELFF. DNA for the CDR3: TGTGCCAGCAGTTTTCGGCCTAGCGGGGGAACCGGGGAGCTGTTTTTT.